This T cell receptor beta chain was profiled in a study of cytomegalovirus exposure and HLA in healthy donors. Study-level results: According to a later analysis, donors in an Asian-associated ancestry cluster reportedly had fewer N-insertions than the approximately 720-donor mean. For cytomegalovirus status, the classifier reportedly gave diagnoses with high specificity and sensitivity.

Primers for the PCR totalled 60 Vbeta and 13 Jbeta. Profiling relied on immunoSEQ multiplex PCR, and the TCRdb table lists in-frame clones only, not all of them. This sample has about 240,000 clones, with approximately 81% found just once. The CDR3 sequence is 12 residues long. Trimming removed 5 bases at V and 3 bases at J, with 7 bases between. In germline, CDR1 is LNHDA, CDR2 SQIVND (reference sequence). On this clone itself: No antigen is known for it.

The TCR comes from a woman between 55 and 75 years old in good health and CMV-seropositive. The J gene is TRBJ1-1, the V gene TRBV19; D is perhaps TRBD1 (5 bases). Sequences were obtained from PBMCs. The chain's CDR3 is CASSRGYTEAFF. CDR3 nucleotide sequence: TGTGCCAGTAGTCGGGGGTACACTGAAGCTTTCTTT.